These 10 T cell receptor beta chains were sequenced from one sample in a study of control samples from healthy donors and cancer patients. The data were produced by immunoSEQ multiplex PCR, yet TCRdb's version contains in-frame clones alone and is incomplete. The repertoire holds some 200,000 clones, with about 93% as singletons. Specimen: blood. Receptors were obtained from a man between 18 and 29 years old in good health.

Turning to this clone: The junction shows a germline mismatch at one end, possibly a read error. CDR3: CASKLRERLFF. DNA for the CDR3: TGTGCCAGCAAACTAAGAGAAAGACTGTTTTTT. The chain combines TRBV12-3 or TRBV12-4 with TRBJ1-4, with no clear D. The CDR3 spans 11 residues.

This sequence joins TRBV7-8 and TRBJ2-2; either TRBD1 or TRBD2 may supply D (6 bases each). Trimming left V 8 bases short and J 0 bases short, with 22 bases between. The CDR3 is 18 residues long. The germline V gene has CDR1 SGHVS and CDR2 FQNEAQ. CDR3 loop: CASLAGGTGFANTGELFF. Here the CDR3 DNA reads TGTGCCAGCCTTGCCGGGGGAACAGGGTTCGCGAACACCGGGGAGCTGTTTTTT.

The chain employs TRBV19 and TRBJ1-2; D is unclear. Per the germline V gene, CDR1 is LNHDA and CDR2 is SQIVND (reference sequence). CDR3 size: 12 residues. Trimming shortened V by 8 bases and J by 0 bases, and 7 bases separated the two germline ends. CDR3 protein: CASSGTNYGYTF. The CDR3 DNA is TGTGCCAGTTCAGGTACTAACTATGGCTACACCTTC.

V gene TRBV18 combines with J gene TRBJ1-1; D is possibly TRBD1 (6 bases). This CDR3 spans 15 amino acids. V was shortened by 0 bases and J by 5 bases, with 13 bases between the two germline ends. Germline CDR1 KGHSH, CDR2 LQKENI. CDR3 sequence (DNA): TGTGCCAGCTCACCACCGATGATAGGGGGGACTGAAGCTTTCTTT. It is translated as CASSPPMIGGTEAFF.

The chain couples TRBV6-5 to TRBJ1-2; 9 bases are shared with TRBD1. Per the germline V gene, CDR1 is MNHEY and CDR2 is SVGAGI. The CDR3 loop spans 13 amino acids. The J segment lost 2 bases and the V segment lost 6 bases, leaving 1 base of the junction unmatched. DNA for the CDR3: TGTGCCAGCAGGGGGACAGGGAACTATGGCTACACCTTC. It yields the protein CASRGTGNYGYTF.

V and J are TRBV19 and TRBJ2-3, with 7 bases fitting TRBD2. Losses at the gene ends were 5 bases for V and 4 bases for J; bases not matched to a gene: 9. This CDR3 is built from 15 residues. Germline CDR1 LNHDA, CDR2 SQIVND (reference sequence). The CDR3 reads CASSATGRGADTQYF. Here the CDR3 DNA reads TGTGCCAGTAGTGCCACAGGCCGGGGGGCAGATACGCAGTATTTT. Using reference TRBV19 and TRBJ2-3 for the parts outside the CDR3, the full variable domain is DGGITQSPKYLFRKEGQNVTLSCEQNLNHDAMYWYRQDPGQGLRLIYYSQIVNDFQKGDIAEGYSVSREKKESFPLTVTSAQKNPTAFYLCASSATGRGADTQYFGPGTRLTVL.

V is TRBV3-1 (or the pseudogene TRBV3-2) and J is TRBJ2-3; D gene ambiguous. This CDR3 is 14 amino acids long. The germline gives CDR1 LGHDT, CDR2 YNNKEL (reference sequence). V lost 1 base and J 5 bases, leaving 10 bases between the germline ends. CDR3 sequence reads: CASSQVVDGDTQYF. The CDR3 coding sequence is TGTGCCAGCAGCCAAGTAGTAGACGGAGATACGCAGTATTTT.

The chain couples TRBV4-1 to TRBJ1-5; D gene uncertain. Trimming removed 0 bases from V and 2 bases from J, with 8 bases in between. Germline CDR1 is MGHRA and CDR2 is YSYEKL. The CDR3 is 15 residues long. CDR3 nucleotides: TGCGCCAGCAGCCAAGATCGAATAGGCAATCAGCCCCAGCATTTT. Protein product: CASSQDRIGNQPQHF.

This chain links TRBV5-5 with TRBJ1-1; no definite D call. The CDR3 sequence is 12 residues long. CDR1 is SGHKS and CDR2 is YYEKEE in the germline V gene (reference sequence). V was pared by 2 bases and J by 4 bases, with 6 bases between. CDR3 sequence reads: CASSFGVTEAFF. The CDR3 DNA is TGTGCCAGCAGCTTCGGGGTCACTGAAGCTTTCTTT.

The chain links TRBV4-1 to TRBJ1-5; 7 bases agree with TRBD1. The CDR3 is made up of 18 amino acids. In germline, CDR1 is MGHRA, CDR2 YSYEKL. V gave up 1 base and J gave up 0 bases; unmatched junction bases: 9. The CDR3 DNA is TGCGCCAGCAGCCAAGGGGGGATTACAGGGGATAGCAATCAGCCCCAGCATTTT. Protein sequence: CASSQGGITGDSNQPQHF.